Presented here are 5 T cell receptor beta chains from one specimen sequenced in a study of control samples from healthy donors and cancer patients (TCRdb year 2020). Libraries came from the immunoSEQ multiplex PCR assay. This is the immuneACCESS table as TCRdb keeps it, with only in-frame sequences that have V and J called. A part of the clones is gone; compared with another copy, unresolved V genes explain less than half, and the rest is unexplained. The sample table holds 150,000 to 200,000 clones, of which about 91% were seen once. Jointly, the top ten make up around 5.1% of the sample. Sequencing was done on a sample of blood. These TCRs come from a woman between 25 and 40 years old in good health.

This clone has just one count. CDR3 loop: CASSRTSTNSGELFF. The CDR3 bases are TGTGCCAGCAGCCGCACCTCGACAAACTCCGGGGAGCTGTTTTTT. The V call is TRBV7-8, the J call TRBJ2-2; no clear D gene. The CDR3 extends over 15 amino acids. CDR1 and CDR2 (germline): SGHVS, FQNEAQ. Trimming took off 5 bases at V and 6 bases at J, with 16 bases between the two ends.

The chain recombines TRBV5-4 with TRBJ2-7, with D tentatively TRBD2 (5 bases). The length of the CDR3 is 14 residues. V dropped 0 bases and J dropped 7 bases, with 14 bases sitting between them. CDR1 and CDR2 (germline): SGHNT, YYREEE (reference sequence). CDR3 nucleotide sequence: TGTGCCAGCAGCTTGGTTATTGCCCCGGGAGAGCAGTACTTC. Amino acid sequence: CASSLVIAPGEQYF.

The chain links TRBV5-1 to TRBJ2-5; D perhaps matches TRBD2 (5 bases). Germline values: CDR1 SGHRS, CDR2 YFSETQ. V lost 0 bases and J lost 4, with 10 bases in between. The CDR3 is 14 amino acids. In nucleotides, the CDR3 is TGCGCCAGCAGCTTGGTCGGTCGGGGAGAGACCCAGTACTTC. It translates to CASSLVGRGETQYF. The full variable domain, completed using reference TRBV5-1 and TRBJ2-5, is KAGVTQTPRYLIKTRGQQVTLSCSPISGHRSVSWYQQTPGQGLQFLFEYFSETQRNKGNFPGRFSGRQFSNSRSEMNVSTLELGDSALYLCASSLVGRGETQYFGPGTRLLVL.

The CDR3 DNA reads TGCGCCAGCAGTGAGTCGCGGGGGACTAGCGGGGGCGCAGATACGCAGTATTTT. It is translated as CASSESRGTSGGADTQYF. The chain uses TRBV10-2 and TRBJ2-3; 14 bases match TRBD2. From germline, CDR1 is WSHSY and CDR2 SAAADI. The CDR3 has 18 amino acids. Losses at the gene ends were 0 bases for V and 4 bases for J; bases not matched to a gene: 6.

This clone was seen a handful of times. The rearrangement links TRBV29-1 to TRBJ1-1; 8 bases agree with TRBD1. Germline assignment: CDR1 SQVTM and CDR2 ANQGSEA. J lost 6 bases, V lost 6 bases, and 3 bases had no gene match. This CDR3 contains 11 residues. The CDR3 loop reads CSVEDRAEAFF. CDR3 nucleotides: TGCAGCGTCGAGGACAGGGCTGAAGCTTTCTTT.